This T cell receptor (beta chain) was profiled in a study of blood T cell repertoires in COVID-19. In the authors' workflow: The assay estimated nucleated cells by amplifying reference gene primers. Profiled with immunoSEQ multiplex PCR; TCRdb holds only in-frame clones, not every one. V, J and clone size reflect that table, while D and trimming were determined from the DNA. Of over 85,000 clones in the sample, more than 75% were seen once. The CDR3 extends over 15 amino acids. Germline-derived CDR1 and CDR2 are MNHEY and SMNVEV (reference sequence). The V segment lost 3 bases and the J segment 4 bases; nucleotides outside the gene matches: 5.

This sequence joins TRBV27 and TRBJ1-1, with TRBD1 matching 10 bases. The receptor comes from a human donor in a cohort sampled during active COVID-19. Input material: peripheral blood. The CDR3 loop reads CASSFSGQGGTEAFF. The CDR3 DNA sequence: TGTGCCAGCAGTTTTTCTGGACAGGGGGGCACTGAAGCTTTCTTT.